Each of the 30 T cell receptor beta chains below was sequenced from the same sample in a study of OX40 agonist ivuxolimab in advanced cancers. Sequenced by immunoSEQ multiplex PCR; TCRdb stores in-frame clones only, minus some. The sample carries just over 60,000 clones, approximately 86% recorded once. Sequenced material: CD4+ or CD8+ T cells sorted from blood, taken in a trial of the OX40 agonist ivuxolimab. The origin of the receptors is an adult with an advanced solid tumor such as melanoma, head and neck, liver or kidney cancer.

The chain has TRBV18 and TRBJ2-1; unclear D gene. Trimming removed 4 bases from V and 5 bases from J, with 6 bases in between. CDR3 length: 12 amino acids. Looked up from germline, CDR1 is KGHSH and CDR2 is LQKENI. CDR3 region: CASSRVDNEQFF. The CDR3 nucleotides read TGTGCCAGCTCACGGGTGGACAATGAGCAGTTCTTC.

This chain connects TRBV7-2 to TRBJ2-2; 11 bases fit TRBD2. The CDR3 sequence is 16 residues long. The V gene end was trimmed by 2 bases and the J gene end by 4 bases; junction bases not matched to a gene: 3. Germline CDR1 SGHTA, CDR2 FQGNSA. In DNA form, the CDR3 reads TGTGCCAGCAGCTTACACCTAGCGGGAGGCACCGGGGAGCTGTTTTTT. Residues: CASSLHLAGGTGELFF.

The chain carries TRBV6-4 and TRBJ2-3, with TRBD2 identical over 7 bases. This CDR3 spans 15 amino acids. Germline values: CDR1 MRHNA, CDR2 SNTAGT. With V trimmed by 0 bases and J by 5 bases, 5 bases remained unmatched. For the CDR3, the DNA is TGTGCCAGCAGTGACTCTGCGGGAGCCGGAGATACGCAGTATTTT. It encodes CASSDSAGAGDTQYF.

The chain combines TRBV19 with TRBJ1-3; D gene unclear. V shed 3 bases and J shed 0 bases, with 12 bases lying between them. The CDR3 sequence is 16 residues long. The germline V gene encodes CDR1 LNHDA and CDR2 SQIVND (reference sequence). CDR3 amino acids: CASSIVFAGSGNTIYF. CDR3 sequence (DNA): TGTGCCAGTAGTATCGTCTTCGCTGGCTCTGGAAACACCATATATTTT.

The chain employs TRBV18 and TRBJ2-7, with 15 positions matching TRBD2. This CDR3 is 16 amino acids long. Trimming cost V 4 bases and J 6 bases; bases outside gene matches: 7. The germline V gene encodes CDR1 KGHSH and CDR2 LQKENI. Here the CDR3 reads CASSQGLAGGPLEQYF. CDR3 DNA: TGTGCCAGCTCACAAGGACTAGCGGGAGGGCCCCTCGAGCAGTACTTC.

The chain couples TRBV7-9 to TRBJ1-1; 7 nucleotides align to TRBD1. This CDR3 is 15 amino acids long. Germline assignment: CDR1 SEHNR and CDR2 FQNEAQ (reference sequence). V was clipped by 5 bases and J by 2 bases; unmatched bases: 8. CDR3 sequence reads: CASSPRQGSNTEAFF. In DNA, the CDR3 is TGTGCCAGCAGCCCAAGACAGGGATCAAACACTGAAGCTTTCTTT.

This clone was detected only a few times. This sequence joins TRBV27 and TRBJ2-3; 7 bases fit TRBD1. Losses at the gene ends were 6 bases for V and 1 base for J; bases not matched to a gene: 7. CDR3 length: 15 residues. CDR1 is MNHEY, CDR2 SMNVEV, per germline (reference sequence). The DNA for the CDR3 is TGTGCCAGCAGCCTTCGGACAGGACGCACAGATACGCAGTATTTT. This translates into CASSLRTGRTDTQYF.

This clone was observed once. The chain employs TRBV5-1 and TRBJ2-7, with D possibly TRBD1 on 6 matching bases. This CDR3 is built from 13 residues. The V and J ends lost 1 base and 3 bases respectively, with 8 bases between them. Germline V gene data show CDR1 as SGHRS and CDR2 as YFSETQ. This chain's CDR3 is CASSLLQGYEQYF. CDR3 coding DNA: TGCGCCAGCAGCTTGCTACAGGGCTACGAGCAGTACTTC.

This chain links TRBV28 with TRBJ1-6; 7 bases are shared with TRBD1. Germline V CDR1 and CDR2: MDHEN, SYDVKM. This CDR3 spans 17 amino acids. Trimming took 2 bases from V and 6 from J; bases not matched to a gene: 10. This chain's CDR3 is CASSLGRGRRGNSPLHF. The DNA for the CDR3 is TGTGCCAGCAGTTTAGGGAGGGGGCGAAGGGGTAATTCACCCCTCCACTTT. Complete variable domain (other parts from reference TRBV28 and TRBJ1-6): DVKVTQSSRYLVKRTGEKVFLECVQDMDHENMFWYRQDPGLGLRLIYFSYDVKMKEKGDIPEGYSVSREKKERFSLILESASTNQTSMYLCASSLGRGRRGNSPLHFGNGTRLTVT.

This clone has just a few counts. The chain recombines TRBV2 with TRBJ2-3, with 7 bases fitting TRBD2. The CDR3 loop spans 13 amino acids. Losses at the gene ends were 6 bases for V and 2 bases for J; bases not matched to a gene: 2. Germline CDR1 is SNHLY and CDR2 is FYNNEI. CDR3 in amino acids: CASRGLYTDTQYF. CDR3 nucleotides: TGTGCCAGCAGGGGACTATACACAGATACGCAGTATTTT.

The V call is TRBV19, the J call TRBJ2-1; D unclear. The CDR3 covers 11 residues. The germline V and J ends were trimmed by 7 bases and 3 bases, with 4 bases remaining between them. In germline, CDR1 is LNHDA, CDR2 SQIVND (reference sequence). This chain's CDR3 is CASKSYNEQFF. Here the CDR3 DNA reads TGTGCCAGTAAAAGCTACAATGAGCAGTTCTTC. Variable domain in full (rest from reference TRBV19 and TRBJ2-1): DGGITQSPKYLFRKEGQNVTLSCEQNLNHDAMYWYRQDPGQGLRLIYYSQIVNDFQKGDIAEGYSVSREKKESFPLTVTSAQKNPTAFYLCASKSYNEQFFGPGTRLTVL.

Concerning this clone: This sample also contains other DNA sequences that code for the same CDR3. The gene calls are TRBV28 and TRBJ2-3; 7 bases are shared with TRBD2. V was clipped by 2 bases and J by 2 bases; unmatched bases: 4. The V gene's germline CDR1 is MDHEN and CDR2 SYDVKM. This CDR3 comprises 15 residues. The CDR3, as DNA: TGTGCCAGCAGTTTACCTAGCGGCCTCACAGATACGCAGTATTTT. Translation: CASSLPSGLTDTQYF.

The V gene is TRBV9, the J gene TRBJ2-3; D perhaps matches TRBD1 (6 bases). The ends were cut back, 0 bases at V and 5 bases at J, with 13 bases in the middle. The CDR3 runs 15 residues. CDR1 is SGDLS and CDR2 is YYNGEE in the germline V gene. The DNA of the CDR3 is TGTGCCAGCAGCGTAGGGACAGTGATGGGAGATACGCAGTATTTT. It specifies CASSVGTVMGDTQYF. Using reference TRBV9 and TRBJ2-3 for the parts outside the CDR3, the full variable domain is DSGVTQTPKHLITATGQRVTLRCSPRSGDLSVYWYQQSLDQGLQFLIQYYNGEERAKGNILERFSAQQFPDLHSELNLSSLELGDSALYFCASSVGTVMGDTQYFGPGTRLTVL.

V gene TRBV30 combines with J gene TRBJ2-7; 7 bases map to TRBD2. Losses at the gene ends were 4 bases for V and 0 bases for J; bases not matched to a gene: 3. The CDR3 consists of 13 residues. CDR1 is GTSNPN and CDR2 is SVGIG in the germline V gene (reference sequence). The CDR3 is CAWTSGSSYEQYF. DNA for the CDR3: TGTGCCTGGACTAGCGGCAGCTCCTACGAGCAGTACTTC.

The CDR3 coding sequence is TGTGCCAGTAGTACCACAGGGGGCTGGGGTGGGGCCAACGTCCTGACTTTC. Translation: CASSTTGGWGGANVLTF. The chain is built from TRBV19 and TRBJ2-6; TRBD1 agrees at 9 bases. The junction had 7 bases not matched to a gene; V was cut back by 4 bases and J by 3 bases. The CDR3 spans 17 residues. CDR1 is LNHDA, CDR2 SQIVND, per germline (reference sequence).

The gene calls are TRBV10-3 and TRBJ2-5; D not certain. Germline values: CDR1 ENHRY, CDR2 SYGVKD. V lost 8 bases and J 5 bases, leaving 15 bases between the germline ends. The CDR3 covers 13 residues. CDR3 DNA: TGTGCCATCGGGATGGGAAAGGGTGAGACCCAGTACTTC. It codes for CAIGMGKGETQYF.

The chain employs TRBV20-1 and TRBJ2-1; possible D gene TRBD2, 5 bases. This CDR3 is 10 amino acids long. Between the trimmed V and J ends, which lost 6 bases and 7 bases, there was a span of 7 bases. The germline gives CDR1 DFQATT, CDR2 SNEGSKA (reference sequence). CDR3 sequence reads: CSAERNEQFF. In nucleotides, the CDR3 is TGCAGTGCAGAGCGGAATGAGCAGTTCTTC.

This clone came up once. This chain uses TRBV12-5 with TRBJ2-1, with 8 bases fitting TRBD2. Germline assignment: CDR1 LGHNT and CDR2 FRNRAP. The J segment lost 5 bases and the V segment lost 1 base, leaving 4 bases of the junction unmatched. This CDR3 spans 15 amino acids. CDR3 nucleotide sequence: TGTGCTAGTGGTTTGGGGACTAGCCGGAACAATGAGCAGTTCTTC. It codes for CASGLGTSRNNEQFF.

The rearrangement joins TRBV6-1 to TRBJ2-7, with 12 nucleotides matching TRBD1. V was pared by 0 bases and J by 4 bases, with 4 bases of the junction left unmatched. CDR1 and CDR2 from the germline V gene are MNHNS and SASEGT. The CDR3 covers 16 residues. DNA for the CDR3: TGTGCCAGCAGTGAAGCGGGACAGGGGGCAGGGTACGAGCAGTACTTC. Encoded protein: CASSEAGQGAGYEQYF.

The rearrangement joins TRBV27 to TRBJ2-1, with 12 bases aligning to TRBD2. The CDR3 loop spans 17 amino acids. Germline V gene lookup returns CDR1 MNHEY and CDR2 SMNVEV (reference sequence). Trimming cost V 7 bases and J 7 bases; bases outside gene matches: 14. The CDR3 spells CASTPILLAGGFNEQFF. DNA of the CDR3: TGTGCCAGCACCCCTATCTTACTAGCGGGAGGTTTTAATGAGCAGTTCTTC.

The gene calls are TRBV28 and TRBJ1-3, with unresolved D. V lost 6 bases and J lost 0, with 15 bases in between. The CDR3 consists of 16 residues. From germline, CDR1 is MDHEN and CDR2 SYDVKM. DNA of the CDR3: TGTGCCAGCAGCTTTCTGACTCAGAGCTCTGGAAACACCATATATTTT. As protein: CASSFLTQSSGNTIYF. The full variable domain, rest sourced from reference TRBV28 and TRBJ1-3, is DVKVTQSSRYLVKRTGEKVFLECVQDMDHENMFWYRQDPGLGLRLIYFSYDVKMKEKGDIPEGYSVSREKKERFSLILESASTNQTSMYLCASSFLTQSSGNTIYFGEGSWLTVV.

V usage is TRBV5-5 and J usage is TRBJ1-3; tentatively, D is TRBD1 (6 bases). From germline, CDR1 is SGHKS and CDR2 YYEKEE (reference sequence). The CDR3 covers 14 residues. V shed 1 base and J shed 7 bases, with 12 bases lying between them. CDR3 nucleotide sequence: TGTGCCAGCAGCTTGACACAGGGTTCCAACACCATATATTTT. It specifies CASSLTQGSNTIYF.

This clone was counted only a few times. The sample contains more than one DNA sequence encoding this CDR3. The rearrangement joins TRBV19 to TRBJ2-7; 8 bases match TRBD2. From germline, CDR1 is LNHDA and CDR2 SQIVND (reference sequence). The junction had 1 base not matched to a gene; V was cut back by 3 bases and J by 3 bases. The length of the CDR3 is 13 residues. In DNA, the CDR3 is TGTGCCAGTAGTATCACTAGCGGCTACGAGCAGTACTTC. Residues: CASSITSGYEQYF.

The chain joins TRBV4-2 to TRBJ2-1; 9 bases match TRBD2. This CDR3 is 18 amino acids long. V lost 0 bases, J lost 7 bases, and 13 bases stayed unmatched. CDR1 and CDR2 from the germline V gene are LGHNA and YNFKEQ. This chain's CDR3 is CASSQEASSGRRANEQFF. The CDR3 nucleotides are TGTGCCAGCAGCCAAGAGGCCTCAAGCGGGAGGCGTGCAAATGAGCAGTTCTTC.

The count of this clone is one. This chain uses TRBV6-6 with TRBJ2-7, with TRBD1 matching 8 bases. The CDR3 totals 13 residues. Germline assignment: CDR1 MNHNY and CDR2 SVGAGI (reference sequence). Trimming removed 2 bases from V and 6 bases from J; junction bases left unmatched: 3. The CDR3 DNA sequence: TGTGCCAGCAGTTACGGGACAGGTGGCGAGCAGTACTTC. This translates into CASSYGTGGEQYF.

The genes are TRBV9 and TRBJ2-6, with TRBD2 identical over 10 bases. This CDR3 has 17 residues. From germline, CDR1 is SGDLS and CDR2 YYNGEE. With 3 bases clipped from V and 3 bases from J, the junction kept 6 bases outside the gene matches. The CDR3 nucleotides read TGTGCCAGCAGCGACGGACTAGCGGTCTTTGGGGCCAACGTCCTGACTTTC. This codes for CASSDGLAVFGANVLTF. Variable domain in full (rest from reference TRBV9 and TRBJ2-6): DSGVTQTPKHLITATGQRVTLRCSPRSGDLSVYWYQQSLDQGLQFLIQYYNGEERAKGNILERFSAQQFPDLHSELNLSSLELGDSALYFCASSDGLAVFGANVLTFGAGSRLTVL.

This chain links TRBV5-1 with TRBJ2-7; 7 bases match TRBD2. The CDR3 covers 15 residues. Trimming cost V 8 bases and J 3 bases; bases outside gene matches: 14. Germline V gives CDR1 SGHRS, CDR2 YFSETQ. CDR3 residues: CASVSSVGGSYEQYF. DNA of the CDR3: TGCGCCAGTGTATCGAGTGTTGGCGGGAGCTACGAGCAGTACTTC. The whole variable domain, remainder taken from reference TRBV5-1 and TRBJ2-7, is KAGVTQTPRYLIKTRGQQVTLSCSPISGHRSVSWYQQTPGQGLQFLFEYFSETQRNKGNFPGRFSGRQFSNSRSEMNVSTLELGDSALYLCASVSSVGGSYEQYFGPGTRLTVT.

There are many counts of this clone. DNA of the CDR3: TGTGCCAGCAGTGACAGGGCAGGGGGCCAAGAGACCCAGTACTTC. Translating it yields CASSDRAGGQETQYF. The chain couples TRBV6-4 to TRBJ2-5; 7 bases line up with TRBD1. Germline V CDR1 and CDR2: MRHNA, SNTAGT. This CDR3 has 15 amino acids. V shed 2 bases and J 1 base; nucleotides not matched to a gene: 4.

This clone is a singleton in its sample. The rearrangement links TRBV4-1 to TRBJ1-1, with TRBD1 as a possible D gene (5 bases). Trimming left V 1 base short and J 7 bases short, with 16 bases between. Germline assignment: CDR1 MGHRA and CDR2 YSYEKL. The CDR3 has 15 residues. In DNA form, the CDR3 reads TGCGCCAGCAGCCAAGCCTTTTTCTCAGGGTTTGAAGCTTTCTTT. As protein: CASSQAFFSGFEAFF.

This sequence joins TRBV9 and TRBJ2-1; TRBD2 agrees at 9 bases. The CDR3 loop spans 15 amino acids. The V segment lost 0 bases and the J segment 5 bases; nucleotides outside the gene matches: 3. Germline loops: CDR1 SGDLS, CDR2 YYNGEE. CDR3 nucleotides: TGTGCCAGCAGCGTAGTAGCGGGAGCAAACAATGAGCAGTTCTTC. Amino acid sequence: CASSVVAGANNEQFF. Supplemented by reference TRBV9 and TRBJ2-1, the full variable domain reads DSGVTQTPKHLITATGQRVTLRCSPRSGDLSVYWYQQSLDQGLQFLIQYYNGEERAKGNILERFSAQQFPDLHSELNLSSLELGDSALYFCASSVVAGANNEQFFGPGTRLTVL.